The source of this T cell receptor beta chain is a study of CD8+ T cells in alopecia areata. Reverse transcription of extracted RNA yielded cDNA, which provided the sequencing template. Sequencing was performed with immunoSEQ multiplex PCR; in TCRdb, only in-frame clones are kept and a portion is missing. The table shows 120,000 or so clones, with about 59% occurring only once. The CDR3 is 15 residues long. The ends were cut back, 0 bases at V and 5 bases at J, with 14 bases in the middle. Germline V lookup: CDR1 SGDLS, CDR2 YYNGEE. Noted treatment: oral pan-JAK inhibitor, 5-10 mg twice daily. Study observations and caveats: Researchers say the link of baseline CD8+ expansion to response remains uncertain, with one nonresponder.

About this clone itself: Antigen: not known.

The TCR originated in a human donor with alopecia areata. The V call is TRBV9, the J call TRBJ1-1; possible D gene TRBD1, 5 bases. Source: CD4+ T cells sorted from blood, taken at week 4, from a patient treated with tofacitinib. The CDR3 sequence: CASSVDPGMGTEAFF. Written as DNA, the CDR3 is TGTGCCAGCAGCGTAGACCCAGGGATGGGGACTGAAGCTTTCTTT.